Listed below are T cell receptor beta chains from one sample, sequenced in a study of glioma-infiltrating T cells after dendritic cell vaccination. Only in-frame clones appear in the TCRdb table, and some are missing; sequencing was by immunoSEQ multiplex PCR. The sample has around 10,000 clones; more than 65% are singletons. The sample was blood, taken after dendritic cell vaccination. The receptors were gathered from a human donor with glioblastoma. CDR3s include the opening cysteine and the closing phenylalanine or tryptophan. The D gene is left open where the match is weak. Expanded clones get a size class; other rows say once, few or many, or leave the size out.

TGTGCCGCATCCCAGGCGGGGGGAGACAATGAGCAGTTCTTC	CAASQAGGDNEQFF	TRBV10-3	TRBJ2-1	NA	TRBD2
TGTGCCAGCAGCTCAGTTACTGCGGGAAGTTACGAGCAGTACTTC	CASSSVTAGSYEQYF	TRBV7-9	TRBJ2-7	few	NA
TGCAGCGTTGACTTAGCCGGGACAGGGAAAGCTTTCTTT	CSVDLAGTGKAFF	TRBV29-1	TRBJ1-1	NA	TRBD1
TGTGCCAGCAGCCCGACAGGGGAGAGAGGCTACACCTTC	CASSPTGERGYTF	TRBV7-3	TRBJ1-2	NA	TRBD1
TGTGCCAGCCCTCCGGGACAGGAGAACTACGAGCAGTACTTC	CASPPGQENYEQYF	TRBV7-9	TRBJ2-7	NA	TRBD1
TGTGCCAGCAGTTACTCGAAAGCTGAGCAGTTCTTC	CASSYSKAEQFF	TRBV6-6	TRBJ2-1	few	NA
TGCGCCAGCATCGGTTGGGGACAGCCTTACGAGCAGTACTTC	CASIGWGQPYEQYF	TRBV10-2	TRBJ2-7	NA	TRBD1
TGTGCCAGCAGCTTAGTTTTATATGGGTGGGTATCCGCCGGGTGGTTCTTC	CASSLVLYGWVSAGWFF	TRBV7-9	TRBJ2-1	NA	NA
TGTGCCAGCAGTGTGCGGGGGACCTACGAGCAGTACTTC	CASSVRGTYEQYF	TRBV28	TRBJ2-7	NA	TRBD2
TGCAGCTTTCGAGACAGTATAGATGGCTACACCTTC	CSFRDSIDGYTF	TRBV29-1	TRBJ1-2	NA	NA
TGTGCCAGCAGCCAAGACAGGGTGGTCGAGCAGTACTTC	CASSQDRVVEQYF	TRBV7-2	TRBJ2-7	once	TRBD1
TGTGCCAGCAGTGTAGCCGGGAACACTGAAGCTTTCTTT	CASSVAGNTEAFF	TRBV2	TRBJ1-1	NA	NA
TGTGCCAGCAGCGTAGCTGCGGGGGGCGGTGGCACTGAAGCTTTCTTT	CASSVAAGGGGTEAFF	TRBV9	TRBJ1-1	NA	NA
TGTGCCTGGAGACTCTCCCGCGACAGGGAGCAGACCCAGTACTTC	CAWRLSRDREQTQYF	TRBV30	TRBJ2-5	NA	TRBD1
TGTGCCAGCAGCGAGCGGGACGCTACAGGGGGAAGCTGGAACACTGAAGCTTTCTTT	CASSERDATGGSWNTEAFF	TRBV9	TRBJ1-1	few	TRBD1
TGTGCCAGCTCACGCGGGAGAAGAAATGAGCAGTTCTTC	CASSRGRRNEQFF	TRBV18	TRBJ2-1	NA	TRBD2
TGTGCCAGCAGTTACTCGCGGGGGCATGGCTACACCTTC	CASSYSRGHGYTF	TRBV6-6	TRBJ1-2	NA	NA
TGTGCCTGGAGTGGGGGCAGTCCTATTCAGTACTTC	CAWSGGSPIQYF	TRBV30	TRBJ2-4	NA	NA
TGTGCCAGCAGGCAAGGGACAGGCAGTGGCTACACCTTC	CASRQGTGSGYTF	TRBV6-5	TRBJ1-2	few	TRBD1
TGCAGCGTTGGCGGGAATGGGGCCAACGTCCTGACTTTC	CSVGGNGANVLTF	TRBV29-1	TRBJ2-6	NA	NA
TGTGCCAGCAGCTTACGGGAGGGGAATGAGCAGTTCTTC	CASSLREGNEQFF	TRBV7-9	TRBJ2-1	NA	TRBD2
TGTGCCAGCAGCGAGACAGGGGTACGGAGGGAAAAACTGTTTTTT	CASSETGVRREKLFF	TRBV6-1	TRBJ1-4	NA	TRBD1
TGTGCCAGCGTCTACGGTTACGAGCAGTACTTC	CASVYGYEQYF	TRBV7-9	TRBJ2-7	NA	NA
TGTGCTAGTGGGAGACAGGGTTTTTTTAACACCGGGGAGCTGTTTTTT	CASGRQGFFNTGELFF	TRBV12-5	TRBJ2-2	NA	TRBD1
TGTGCCTGGATTTTTCCGACCGGGGAGCTGTTTTTT	CAWIFPTGELFF	TRBV30	TRBJ2-2	once	NA
TGCAGCGTTGTAAGGGACACAGAGACCCAGTACTTC	CSVVRDTETQYF	TRBV29-1	TRBJ2-5	NA	NA
TGCGCCAGCAGCTCTCGTCCGGTGGTCGAGGTGGTTGGCAATCAGCCCCAGCATTTT	CASSSRPVVEVVGNQPQHF	TRBV5-1	TRBJ1-5	NA	NA
TGCGCCAGCAGTCCAGGTTTAGAGTTACGTGGCTACACCTTC	CASSPGLELRGYTF	TRBV4-3	TRBJ1-2	NA	NA
TGTGCCTGGAGCCGGACTTCTTACTACGAGCAGTACTTC	CAWSRTSYYEQYF	TRBV30	TRBJ2-7	NA	NA
TGCAGCGTTTACGACAGATCCGAGCAGTACTTC	CSVYDRSEQYF	TRBV29-1	TRBJ2-7	NA	NA
TGCGCCAGCAGCCAAGAGATCGCAGGGGCCTACGAGCAGTACTTC	CASSQEIAGAYEQYF	TRBV4-3	TRBJ2-7	NA	NA
TGTGCCAGCAGTCTCTGGGCAGGGTTGGACGAGCAGTACTTC	CASSLWAGLDEQYF	TRBV28	TRBJ2-7	NA	NA
TGCGCCAGCAGCCATGACCGGAGTAGGGAGACCCAGTACTTC	CASSHDRSRETQYF	TRBV4-1	TRBJ2-5	NA	NA
TGTGCCAGCAGCCACCCTAGCGGGAGTTGGAAGCAGTTCTTC	CASSHPSGSWKQFF	TRBV7-2	TRBJ2-1	NA	TRBD2
TGTGCCAGCAGCTTATTGTTTTGGGCCCCCGACGGCGATGAGCAGTTCTTC	CASSLLFWAPDGDEQFF	TRBV11-2	TRBJ2-1	NA	NA
TGCGCCAGCAGCTTTGGGCAGGGGGCCCACGAGCAGTACTTC	CASSFGQGAHEQYF	TRBV5-1	TRBJ2-7	NA	TRBD1
TGTGCCAGCAGTTTATACAGCGGGAGGGATAAAAACATTCAGTACTTC	CASSLYSGRDKNIQYF	TRBV27	TRBJ2-4	NA	TRBD2
TGTGCCAGCAGCTTTCCGGGACAAGGGAATTCACCCCTCCACTTT	CASSFPGQGNSPLHF	TRBV7-2	TRBJ1-6	NA	NA
TGTGCCAGCAGTTACTCCGAGGACAGAAGTGAAGCTTTCTTT	CASSYSEDRSEAFF	TRBV6-5	TRBJ1-1	once	NA
TGTGCCAGCACCTACTCCACCTCCTACAATGAGCAGTTCTTC	CASTYSTSYNEQFF	TRBV27	TRBJ2-1	NA	NA
TGCGCCAGCACCCCGGGAGGGGGTGGTAACTATGGCTACACCTTC	CASTPGGGGNYGYTF	TRBV5-1	TRBJ1-2	once	NA
TGTGCCAGCAGTGGTACGATAGACTTGAGCGGCCCTCCCTCCTACGAGCAGTACTTC	CASSGTIDLSGPPSYEQYF	TRBV6-1	TRBJ2-7	NA	NA
TGTGCCAGCAGCCTGGGGGGGACGCGGAACACTGAAGCTTTCTTT	CASSLGGTRNTEAFF	TRBV2	TRBJ1-1	few	NA
TGTGCCAGCCCCTTAGACTATGGCTACACCTTC	CASPLDYGYTF	TRBV27	TRBJ1-2	NA	NA
TGTGCCAGCAGTTCGGGACAGAGGACATGGTCTGGCTACACCTTC	CASSSGQRTWSGYTF	TRBV27	TRBJ1-2	few	TRBD1
TGTGCCAGCAGATTTTCAATAGCGGGAGCTGAGCAGTTCTTC	CASRFSIAGAEQFF	TRBV28	TRBJ2-1	once	TRBD2
TGTGCCACCGATCAGGGTAGGAATCAGCCCCAGCATTTT	CATDQGRNQPQHF	TRBV27	TRBJ1-5	NA	NA
TGCGCCAGCTCAACAGGGGGAGGCGGCAATCAGCCCCAGCATTTT	CASSTGGGGNQPQHF	TRBV4-1	TRBJ1-5	NA	TRBD1